The text below deals with one TCR beta chain. CDR1 and CDR2 (germline): SGHVS, FNYEAQ. V gave up 1 base and J gave up 1 base, with 10 bases separating them. The CDR3 covers 16 residues. This record comes from a study of T cell responses to AZD1222 COVID-19 vaccine. Some clones are missing from TCRdb's copy, which holds only in-frame ones; the method was immunoSEQ multiplex PCR. The data contain 100,000 to 120,000 clones, 85% to 90% of them singletons. The source is an adult who received the AZD1222 COVID-19 vaccine. The V and J genes are TRBV7-6 and TRBJ2-2; a weak D match, TRBD1 (5 bases). Sequenced here: peripheral blood, sampled 28 days after the second AZD1222 dose. The CDR3 reads CASSLDRSLNTGELFF. Written as DNA, the CDR3 is TGTGCCAGCAGCTTAGACAGGTCCCTGAACACCGGGGAGCTGTTTTTT.